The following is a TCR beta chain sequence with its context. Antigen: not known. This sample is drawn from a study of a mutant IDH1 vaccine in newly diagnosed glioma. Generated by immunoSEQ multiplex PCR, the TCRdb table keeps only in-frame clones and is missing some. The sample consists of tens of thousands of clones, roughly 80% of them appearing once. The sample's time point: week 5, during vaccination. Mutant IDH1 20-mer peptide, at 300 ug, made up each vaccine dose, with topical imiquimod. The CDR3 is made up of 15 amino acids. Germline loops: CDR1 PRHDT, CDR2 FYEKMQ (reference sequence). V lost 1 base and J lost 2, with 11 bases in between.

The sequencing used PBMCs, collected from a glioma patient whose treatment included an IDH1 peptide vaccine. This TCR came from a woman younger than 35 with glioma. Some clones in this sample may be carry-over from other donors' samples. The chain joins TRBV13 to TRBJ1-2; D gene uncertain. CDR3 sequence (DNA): TGTGCCAGCAGCTTAGAGGTCACTGCGAACTATGGCTACACCTTC. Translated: CASSLEVTANYGYTF.